The entry that follows covers one TCR beta chain sequence. V lost 5 bases, J lost 10 bases, and 17 bases lay in between. CDR1 SGHTA and CDR2 FQGNSA come from the germline V gene. The CDR3 runs 13 residues. This entry belongs to a study of T cells in localized non-small cell lung cancer. Generated by immunoSEQ multiplex PCR, the TCRdb table keeps only in-frame clones and is missing some. Of some 30,000 clones in the sample, around 93% were seen once. The source was peripheral blood mononuclear cells, collected before any cancer treatment. The receptor was isolated from a female donor of 60 years or more with stage II lung adenocarcinoma. The chain couples TRBV7-2 to TRBJ1-1; the D is unclear. The CDR3 is CASSRPLLGGAFF. The CDR3 nucleotides read TGTGCCAGCAGCCGCCCCCTATTAGGTGGAGCTTTCTTT. Filled out from reference TRBV7-2 and TRBJ1-1, the complete variable domain reads GAGVSQSPSNKVTEKGKDVELRCDPISGHTALYWYRQSLGQGLEFLIYFQGNSAPDKSGLPSDRFSAERTGGSVSTLTIQRTQQEDSAVYLCASSRPLLGGAFFGQGTRLTVV.